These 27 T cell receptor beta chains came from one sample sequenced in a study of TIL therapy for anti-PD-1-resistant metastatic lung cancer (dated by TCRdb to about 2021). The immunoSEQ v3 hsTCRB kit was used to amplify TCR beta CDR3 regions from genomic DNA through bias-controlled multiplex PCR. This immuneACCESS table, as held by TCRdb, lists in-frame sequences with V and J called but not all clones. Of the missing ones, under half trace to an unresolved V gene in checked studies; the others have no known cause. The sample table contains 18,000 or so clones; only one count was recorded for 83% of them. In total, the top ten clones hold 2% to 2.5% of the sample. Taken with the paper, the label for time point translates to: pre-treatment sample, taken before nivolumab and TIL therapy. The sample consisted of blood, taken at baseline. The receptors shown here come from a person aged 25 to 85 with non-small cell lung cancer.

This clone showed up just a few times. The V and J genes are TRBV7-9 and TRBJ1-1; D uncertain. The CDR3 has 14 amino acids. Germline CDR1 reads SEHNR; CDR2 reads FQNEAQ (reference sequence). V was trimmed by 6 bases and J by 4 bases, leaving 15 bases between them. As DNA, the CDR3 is TGTGCCAGCAGAGCCGCAGGAGGAGGCACTGAAGCTTTCTTT. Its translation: CASRAAGGGTEAFF.

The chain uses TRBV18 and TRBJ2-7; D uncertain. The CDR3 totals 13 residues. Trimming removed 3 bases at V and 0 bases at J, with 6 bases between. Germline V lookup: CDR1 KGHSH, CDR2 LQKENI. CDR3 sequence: CASSPPSSYEQYF. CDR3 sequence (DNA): TGTGCCAGCTCACCTCCTAGCTCCTACGAGCAGTACTTC.

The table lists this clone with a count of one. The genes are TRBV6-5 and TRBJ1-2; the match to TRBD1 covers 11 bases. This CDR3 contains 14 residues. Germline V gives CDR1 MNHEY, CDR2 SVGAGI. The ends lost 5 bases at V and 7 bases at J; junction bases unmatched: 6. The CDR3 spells CASSGGTGGSGYTF. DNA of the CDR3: TGTGCCAGCAGTGGGGGGACAGGGGGGAGTGGCTACACCTTC.

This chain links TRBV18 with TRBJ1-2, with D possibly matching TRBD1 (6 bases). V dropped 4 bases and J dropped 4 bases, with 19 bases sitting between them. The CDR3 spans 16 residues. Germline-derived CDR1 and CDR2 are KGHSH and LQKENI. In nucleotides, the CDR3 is TGTGCCAGCTCACTTACGATAGGTAACAGGGCCTATGGCTACACCTTC. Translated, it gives CASSLTIGNRAYGYTF.

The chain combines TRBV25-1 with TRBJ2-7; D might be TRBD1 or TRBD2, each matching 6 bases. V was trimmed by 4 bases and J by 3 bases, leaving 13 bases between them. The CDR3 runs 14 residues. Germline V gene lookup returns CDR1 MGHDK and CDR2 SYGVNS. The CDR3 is CASSVGGTIYEQYF. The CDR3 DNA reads TGTGCCAGCAGTGTTGGGGGGACAATCTACGAGCAGTACTTC.

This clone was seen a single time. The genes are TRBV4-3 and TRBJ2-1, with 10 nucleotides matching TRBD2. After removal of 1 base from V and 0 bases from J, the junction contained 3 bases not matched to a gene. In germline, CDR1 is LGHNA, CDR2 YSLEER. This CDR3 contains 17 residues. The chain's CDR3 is CASSQVASGGSYNEQFF. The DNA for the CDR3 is TGCGCCAGCAGCCAAGTGGCTAGCGGGGGCTCCTACAATGAGCAGTTCTTC.

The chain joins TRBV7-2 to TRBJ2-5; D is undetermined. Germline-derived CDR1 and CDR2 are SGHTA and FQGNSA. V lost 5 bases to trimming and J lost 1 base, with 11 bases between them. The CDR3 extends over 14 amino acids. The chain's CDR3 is CASSLWPGQETQYF. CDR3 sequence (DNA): TGTGCCAGCAGCCTTTGGCCCGGCCAAGAGACCCAGTACTTC.

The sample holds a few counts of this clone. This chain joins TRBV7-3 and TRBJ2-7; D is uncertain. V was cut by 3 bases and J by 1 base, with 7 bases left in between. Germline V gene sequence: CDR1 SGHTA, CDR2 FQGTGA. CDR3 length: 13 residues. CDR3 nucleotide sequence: TGTGCCAGCAGCTTGGCGAATTCCTACGAGCAGTACTTC. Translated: CASSLANSYEQYF. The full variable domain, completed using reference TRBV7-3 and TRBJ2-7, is GAGVSQTPSNKVTEKGKYVELRCDPISGHTALYWYRQSLGQGPEFLIYFQGTGAADDSGLPNDRFFAVRPEGSVSTLKIQRTERGDSAVYLCASSLANSYEQYFGPGTRLTVT.

CDR3 in DNA: TGTGCCAGCAGGCCGGGACGGGGCCATAATTCACCCCTCCACTTT. Translating it yields CASRPGRGHNSPLHF. The V gene is TRBV6-5, the J gene TRBJ1-6, with D possibly TRBD1 on 5 matching bases. The V gene lost 6 bases and the J gene lost 5 bases, with 14 bases spanning the gap. The germline gives CDR1 MNHEY, CDR2 SVGAGI. The CDR3 contains 15 residues.

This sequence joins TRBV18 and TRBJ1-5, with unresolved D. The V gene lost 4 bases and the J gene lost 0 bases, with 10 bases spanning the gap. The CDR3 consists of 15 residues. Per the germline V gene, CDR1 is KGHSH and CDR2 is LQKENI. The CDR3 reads CASSRDRYSNQPQHF. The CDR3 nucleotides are TGTGCCAGCTCACGTGACCGTTATAGCAATCAGCCCCAGCATTTT.

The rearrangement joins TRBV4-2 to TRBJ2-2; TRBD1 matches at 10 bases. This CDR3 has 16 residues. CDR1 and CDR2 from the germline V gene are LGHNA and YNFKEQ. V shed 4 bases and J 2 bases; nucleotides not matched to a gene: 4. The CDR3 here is CASSPTGGANTGELFF. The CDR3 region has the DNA TGTGCCAGCAGCCCGACAGGGGGCGCCAACACCGGGGAGCTGTTTTTT.

CDR3 in DNA: TGTGCCAGCAGCTTAGTTAGGGTCTCAAGCTCCTATAATTCACCCCTCCACTTT. Protein product: CASSLVRVSSSYNSPLHF. This chain uses TRBV7-8 with TRBJ1-6; the D is unclear. The CDR3 is 18 amino acids. Germline assignment: CDR1 SGHVS and CDR2 FQNEAQ. The V and J ends lost 1 base and 0 bases respectively, with 13 bases between them.

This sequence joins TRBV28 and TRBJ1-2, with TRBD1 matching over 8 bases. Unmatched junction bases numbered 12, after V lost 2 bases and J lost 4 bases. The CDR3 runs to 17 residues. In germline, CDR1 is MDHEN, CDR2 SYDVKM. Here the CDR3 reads CASSLGLGQGAGYGYTF. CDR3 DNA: TGTGCCAGCAGTTTAGGTCTGGGGCAGGGGGCGGGCTATGGCTACACCTTC.

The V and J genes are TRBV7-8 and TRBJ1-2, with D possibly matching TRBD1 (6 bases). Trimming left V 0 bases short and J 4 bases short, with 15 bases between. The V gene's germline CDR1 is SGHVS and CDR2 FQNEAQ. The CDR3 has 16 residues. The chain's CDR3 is CASSLAGGRTTYGYTF. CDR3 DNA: TGTGCCAGCAGCTTAGCGGGGGGCAGGACGACCTATGGCTACACCTTC.

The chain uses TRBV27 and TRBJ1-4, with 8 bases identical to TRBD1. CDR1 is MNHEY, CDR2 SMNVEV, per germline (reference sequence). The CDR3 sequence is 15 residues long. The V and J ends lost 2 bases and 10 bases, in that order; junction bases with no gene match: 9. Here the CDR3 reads CASSLGGQGAGKLFF. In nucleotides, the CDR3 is TGTGCCAGCAGTTTAGGGGGGCAGGGGGCGGGAAAACTGTTTTTT.

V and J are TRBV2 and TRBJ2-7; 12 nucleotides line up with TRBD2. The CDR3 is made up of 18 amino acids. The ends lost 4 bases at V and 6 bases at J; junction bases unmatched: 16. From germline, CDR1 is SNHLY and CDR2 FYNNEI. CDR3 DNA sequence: TGTGCCAGCAGTGCACAGGCCCGTAGACTAGCGGGAGTGGTCGAGCAGTACTTC. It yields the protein CASSAQARRLAGVVEQYF.

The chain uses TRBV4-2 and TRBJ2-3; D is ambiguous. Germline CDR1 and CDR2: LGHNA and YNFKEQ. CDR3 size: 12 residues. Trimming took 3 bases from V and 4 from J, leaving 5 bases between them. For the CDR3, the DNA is TGTGCCAGCAGCCATAACTCAGATACGCAGTATTTT. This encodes CASSHNSDTQYF.

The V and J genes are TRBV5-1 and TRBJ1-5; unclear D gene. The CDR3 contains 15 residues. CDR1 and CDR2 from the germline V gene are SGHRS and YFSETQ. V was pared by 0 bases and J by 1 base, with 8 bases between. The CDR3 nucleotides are TGCGCCAGCAGCTTGGAAGGGTCAAGCAATCAGCCCCAGCATTTT. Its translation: CASSLEGSSNQPQHF.

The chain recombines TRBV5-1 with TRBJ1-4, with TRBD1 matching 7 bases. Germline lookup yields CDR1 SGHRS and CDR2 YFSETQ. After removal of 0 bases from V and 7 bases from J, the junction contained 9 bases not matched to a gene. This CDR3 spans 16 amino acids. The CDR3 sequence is CASSLEGGRGGEKLFF. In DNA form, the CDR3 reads TGCGCCAGCAGCTTGGAAGGGGGCAGGGGAGGTGAAAAACTGTTTTTT.

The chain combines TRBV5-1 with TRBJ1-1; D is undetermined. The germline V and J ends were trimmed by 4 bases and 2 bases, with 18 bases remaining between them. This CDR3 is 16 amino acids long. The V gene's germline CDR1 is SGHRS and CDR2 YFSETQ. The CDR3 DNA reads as TGCGCCAGCAGCCTCGCTGCTTTTTCTTTTAACACTGAAGCTTTCTTT. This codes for CASSLAAFSFNTEAFF.

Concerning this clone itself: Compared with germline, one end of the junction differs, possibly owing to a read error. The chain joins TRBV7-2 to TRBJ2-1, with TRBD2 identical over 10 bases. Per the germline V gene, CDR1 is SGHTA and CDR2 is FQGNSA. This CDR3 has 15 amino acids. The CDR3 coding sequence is TGTGCCAGCAGATTAGCGGGGGGAGGCGGCAATGAGCAGTTCTTC. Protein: CASRLAGGGGNEQFF.

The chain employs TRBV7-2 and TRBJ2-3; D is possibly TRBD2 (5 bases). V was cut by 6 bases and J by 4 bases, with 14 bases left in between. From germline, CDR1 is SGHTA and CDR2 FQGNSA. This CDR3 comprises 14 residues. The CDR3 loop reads CASREGLAADTQYF. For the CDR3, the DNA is TGTGCCAGCAGAGAAGGGCTAGCTGCAGATACGCAGTATTTT.

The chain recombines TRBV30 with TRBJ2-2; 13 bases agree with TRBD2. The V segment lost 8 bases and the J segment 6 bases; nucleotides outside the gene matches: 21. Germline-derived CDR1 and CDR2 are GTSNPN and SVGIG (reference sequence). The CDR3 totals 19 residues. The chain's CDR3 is CAGERLAGGRVNMPGELFF. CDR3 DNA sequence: TGTGCCGGAGAGCGACTAGCGGGGGGCCGTGTTAATATGCCCGGGGAGCTGTTTTTT.

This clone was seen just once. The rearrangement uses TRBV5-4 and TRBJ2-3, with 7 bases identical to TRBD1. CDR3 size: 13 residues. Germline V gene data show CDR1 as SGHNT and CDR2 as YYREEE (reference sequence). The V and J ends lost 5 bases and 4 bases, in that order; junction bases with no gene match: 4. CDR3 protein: CASRAQGADTQYF. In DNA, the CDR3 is TGTGCCAGCAGGGCCCAGGGGGCAGATACGCAGTATTTT. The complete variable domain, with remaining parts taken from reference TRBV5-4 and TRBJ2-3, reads ETGVTQSPTHLIKTRGQQVTLRCSSQSGHNTVSWYQQALGQGPQFIFQYYREEENGRGNFPPRFSGLQFPNYSSELNVNALELDDSALYLCASRAQGADTQYFGPGTRLTVL.

CDR3 DNA sequence: TGTGCCAGCAGCTCGCTGCGCGCCCCCTACGAGCAGTACTTC. Translation: CASSSLRAPYEQYF. This chain uses TRBV11-2 with TRBJ2-7; D remains unclear. Germline V lookup: CDR1 SGHAT, CDR2 FQNNGV. V lost 4 bases, J lost 2 bases, and 12 bases lay in between. This CDR3 region has 14 residues.

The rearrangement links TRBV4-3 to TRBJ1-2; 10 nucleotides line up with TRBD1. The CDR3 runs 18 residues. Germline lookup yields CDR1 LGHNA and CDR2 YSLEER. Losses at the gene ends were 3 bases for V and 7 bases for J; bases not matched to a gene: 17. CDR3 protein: CASSHRRAGQGKLSGYTF. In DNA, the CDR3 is TGCGCCAGCAGCCACCGCCGGGCGGGACAGGGGAAATTATCTGGCTACACCTTC.

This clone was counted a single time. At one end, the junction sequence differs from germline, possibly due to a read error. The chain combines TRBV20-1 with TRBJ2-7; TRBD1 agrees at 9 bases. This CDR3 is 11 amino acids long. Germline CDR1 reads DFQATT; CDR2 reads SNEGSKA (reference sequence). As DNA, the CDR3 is TGCAGTGCTAGAGATTGGACAGGGGAGCACTTC. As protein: CSARDWTGEHF.